This T cell receptor beta chain was sequenced for a study of CD8+ T cells in alopecia areata. The sample holds one count of this clone. No antigen is known for it. The study, taken as a whole, reports: Many of the expanded lesional clones endured in scalp and blood while on tofacitinib. Possibly as an HLA-related effect, TCR sharing across patients appeared less clear than in mice.

Treatment indicated: oral pan-JAK inhibitor, 5-10 mg twice daily. Obtained from alopecia areata patients were lesional scalp punch biopsies along with peripheral blood. CDR1 is KGHSH and CDR2 is LQKENI in the germline V gene. The CDR3 runs 14 residues. V was pared by 2 bases and J by 7 bases, with 7 bases of the junction left unmatched. cDNA serving as the sequencing template came from extracted, reverse transcribed RNA. Generated by immunoSEQ multiplex PCR, the TCRdb table keeps only in-frame clones and is missing some. Of more than 150,000 clones listed, 60% to 70% are singletons. V and J are TRBV18 and TRBJ1-2; 7 bases align to TRBD1. The receptor's source is a human donor with alopecia areata. The sample here was CD4+ T cells sorted from blood, taken at week 4, from a patient treated with tofacitinib. The CDR3 loop reads CASSPSTGRLGYTF. The DNA for the CDR3 is TGTGCCAGCTCACCATCGACAGGGCGGCTTGGCTACACCTTC.